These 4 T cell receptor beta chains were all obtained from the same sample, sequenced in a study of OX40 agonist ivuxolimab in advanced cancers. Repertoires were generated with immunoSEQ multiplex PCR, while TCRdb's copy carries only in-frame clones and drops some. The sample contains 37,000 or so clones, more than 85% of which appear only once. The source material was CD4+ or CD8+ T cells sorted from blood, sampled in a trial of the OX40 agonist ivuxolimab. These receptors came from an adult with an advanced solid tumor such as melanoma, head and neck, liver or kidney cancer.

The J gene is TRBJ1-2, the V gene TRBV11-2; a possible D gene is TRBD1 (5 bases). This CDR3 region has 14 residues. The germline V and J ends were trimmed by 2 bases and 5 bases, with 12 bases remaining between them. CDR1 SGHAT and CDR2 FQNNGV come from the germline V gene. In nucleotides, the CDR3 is TGTGCCAGCAGCTTACTGGGGCCGACTTATGGCTACACCTTC. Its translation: CASSLLGPTYGYTF.

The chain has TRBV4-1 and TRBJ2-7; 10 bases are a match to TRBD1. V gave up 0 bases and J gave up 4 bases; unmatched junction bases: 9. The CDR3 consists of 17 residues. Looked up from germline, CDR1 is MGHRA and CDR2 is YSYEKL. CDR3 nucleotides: TGCGCCAGCAGCCAAGAGCCCCCCGGGACAGGGGTATACGAGCAGTACTTC. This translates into CASSQEPPGTGVYEQYF.

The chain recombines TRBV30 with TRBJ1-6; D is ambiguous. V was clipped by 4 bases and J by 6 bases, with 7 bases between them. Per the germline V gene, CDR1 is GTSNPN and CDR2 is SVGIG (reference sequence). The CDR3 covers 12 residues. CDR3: CAWKLVNSPLHF. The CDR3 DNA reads TGTGCCTGGAAATTAGTTAATTCACCCCTCCACTTT.

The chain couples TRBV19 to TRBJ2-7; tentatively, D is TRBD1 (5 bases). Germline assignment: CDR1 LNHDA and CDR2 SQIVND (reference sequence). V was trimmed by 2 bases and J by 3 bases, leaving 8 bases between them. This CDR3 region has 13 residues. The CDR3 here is CASSISGNYEQYF. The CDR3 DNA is TGTGCCAGTAGTATATCAGGGAACTACGAGCAGTACTTC.